This T cell receptor beta chain was identified during a study of vaccination effects on CD4 cells after COVID-19. Study details: Post-vaccine samples followed the second dose by a median of 72 days.

A remark on this clone: What it recognizes is unknown.

The CDR3 consists of 17 residues. Germline V gene data show CDR1 as GTSNPN and CDR2 as SVGIG (reference sequence). Trimming cost V 6 bases and J 6 bases; bases outside gene matches: 10. The method was immunoSEQ multiplex PCR; TCRdb's version includes in-frame clones alone and lacks a portion of them. The profile covers about 66,000 clones, with 70% to 75% appearing a single time and around 2.2% taken by the ten largest. Culture proceeded for 10 days, and CD4+ T cells were then isolated. Everyone in the study got two shots of either the BNT162b2 or mRNA-1273 vaccine. People in the vaccine group had not been infected with SARS-CoV-2 before, and their nucleocapsid antibodies were negative. IL-2 medium took the place of half the medium on both days 3 and 7.

This sequence joins TRBV30 and TRBJ2-2; 16 bases line up with TRBD2. The clonotype was recovered from a human donor who received a COVID-19 vaccine. Sample: CD4+ T cells from PBMCs cultured without peptide, taken after COVID-19 vaccination. This CDR3 reads CACKAGTSGGAPGELFF. DNA for the CDR3: TGTGCCTGCAAGGCCGGGACTAGCGGGGGGGCCCCCGGGGAGCTGTTTTTT.